This is a list of T cell receptor beta chains from one sample in a study of early T cells in non-severe SARS-CoV-2 infection. TCRdb processed the 5' RACE reads anew with MiXCR; each CDR3 protein has one entry. In the table there are about 17,000 distinct CDR3 sequences, around 5.1% of which are singletons. What was sequenced was whole blood. All receptors derive from an adult who was a healthcare worker with PCR-confirmed SARS-CoV-2 infection or an uninfected control (not recorded which). Each CDR3 is given with its conserved first and last residue. D genes are given only for firm matches. Size values are once, few and many counts, or a class for expanded clones, and some rows have none.

D: TRBD1; J: TRBJ1-4; V: TRBV7-2; size: many; CDR3: CASSSGGSLPEKLFF; DNA: TGTGCCAGCAGCTCAGGGGGCTCCTTACCTGAAAAACTGTTTTTT
D: -; J: TRBJ2-3; V: TRBV11-2; size: many; CDR3: CASSLMGRPHTDTQYF; DNA: TGTGCCAGCAGCTTAATGGGGAGGCCCCACACAGATACGCAGTATTTT
D: -; J: TRBJ1-1; V: TRBV3-1; size: medium-sized; CDR3: CASNRGGQGNDEAFF; DNA: TGTGCCAGCAACCGAGGGGGGCAGGGGAATGACGAAGCTTTCTTT
D: TRBD2; J: TRBJ2-1; V: TRBV7-6; size: medium-sized; CDR3: CASSPGTSGRARGQFF; DNA: TGTGCCAGCAGCCCCGGGACTAGCGGGAGGGCCCGAGGGCAGTTCTTC
D: -; J: TRBJ2-3; V: TRBV7-3; size: many; CDR3: CASSLSTSSTDTQYF; DNA: TGTGCCAGCAGCTTATCGACTAGTAGCACAGATACGCAGTATTTT
D: -; J: TRBJ2-3; V: TRBV10-3; size: -; CDR3: CAISVGEASTDTQYF; DNA: TGTGCCATCAGTGTAGGCGAAGCTAGCACAGATACGCAGTATTTT
D: TRBD2; J: TRBJ2-3; V: TRBV11-2; size: medium-sized; CDR3: CASSTHSGRVGTQYF; DNA: TGTGCCAGCAGCACCCATAGCGGGAGGGTCGGTACGCAGTATTTT
D: -; J: TRBJ1-5; V: TRBV18; size: -; CDR3: CASSPIRQVSNQPQHF; DNA: TGTGCCAGCTCACCCATCAGACAGGTTAGCAATCAGCCCCAGCATTTT
D: TRBD2; J: TRBJ2-3; V: TRBV15; size: medium-sized; CDR3: CATSGAAAGGLADTQYF; DNA: TGTGCCACCAGCGGAGCCGCAGCGGGAGGGCTGGCAGATACGCAGTATTTT
D: TRBD1; J: TRBJ1-5; V: TRBV6-4; size: many; CDR3: CASGQGRQPQHF; DNA: TGTGCCAGCGGACAGGGACGTCAGCCCCAGCATTTT
D: TRBD1; J: TRBJ1-2; V: TRBV19; size: few; CDR3: CASTITGVSNYGYTF; DNA: TGTGCCAGTACAATTACAGGGGTCTCTAACTATGGCTACACCTTC
D: -; J: TRBJ2-3; V: TRBV20-1; size: -; CDR3: CSVAGPSTDTQYF; DNA: TGCAGTGTGGCGGGACCCAGCACAGATACGCAGTATTTT
D: TRBD2; J: TRBJ2-4; V: TRBV6-1; size: medium-sized; CDR3: CASSRSGSPGDIQYF; DNA: TGTGCCAGCAGTCGAAGCGGGAGTCCCGGGGACATTCAGTACTTC
D: -; J: TRBJ1-1; V: TRBV9; size: many; CDR3: CASSTSRVGTEAFF; DNA: TGTGCCAGCAGCACCTCCAGGGTTGGCACTGAAGCTTTCTTT
D: -; J: TRBJ2-5; V: TRBV14; size: -; CDR3: CASSQVRSPLYF; DNA: TGTGCCAGCAGCCAAGTTAGGAGCCCCCTTTACTTC
D: -; J: TRBJ1-1; V: TRBV5-1; size: many; CDR3: CASSYSRKAEAFF; DNA: TGCGCCAGCAGCTACTCTAGGAAGGCTGAAGCTTTCTTT